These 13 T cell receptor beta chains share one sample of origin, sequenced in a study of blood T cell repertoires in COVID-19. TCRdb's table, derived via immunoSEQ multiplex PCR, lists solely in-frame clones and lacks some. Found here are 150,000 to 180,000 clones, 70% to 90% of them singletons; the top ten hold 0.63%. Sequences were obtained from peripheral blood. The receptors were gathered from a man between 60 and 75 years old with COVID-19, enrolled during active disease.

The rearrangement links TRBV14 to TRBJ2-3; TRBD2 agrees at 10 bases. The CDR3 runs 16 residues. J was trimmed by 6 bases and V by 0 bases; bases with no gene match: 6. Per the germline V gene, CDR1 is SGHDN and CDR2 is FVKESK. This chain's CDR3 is CASSQERLAGVDTQYF. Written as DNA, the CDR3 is TGTGCCAGCAGCCAAGAACGCCTAGCGGGGGTCGATACGCAGTATTTT.

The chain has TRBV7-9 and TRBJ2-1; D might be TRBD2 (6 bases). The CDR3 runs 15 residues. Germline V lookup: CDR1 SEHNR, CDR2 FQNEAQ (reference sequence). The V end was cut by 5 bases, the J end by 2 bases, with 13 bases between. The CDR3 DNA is TGTGCCAGCAGCCGACCCGGGGGTACCTACAATGAGCAGTTCTTC. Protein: CASSRPGGTYNEQFF.

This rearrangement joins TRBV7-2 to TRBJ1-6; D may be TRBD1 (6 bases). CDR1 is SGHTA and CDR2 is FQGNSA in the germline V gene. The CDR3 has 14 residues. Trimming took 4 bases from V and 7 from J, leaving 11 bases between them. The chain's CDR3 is CASSSDSSNSPLHF. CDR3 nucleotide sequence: TGTGCCAGCAGCTCGGACAGTTCCAATTCACCCCTCCACTTT. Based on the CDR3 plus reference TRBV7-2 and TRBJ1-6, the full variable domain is GAGVSQSPSNKVTEKGKDVELRCDPISGHTALYWYRQSLGQGLEFLIYFQGNSAPDKSGLPSDRFSAERTGGSVSTLTIQRTQQEDSAVYLCASSSDSSNSPLHFGNGTRLTVT.

CDR3 nucleotide sequence: TGTGCCAGCACGGGGTGGAGTTCCGCTTTCTTT. Translated, it gives CASTGWSSAFF. The chain employs TRBV28 and TRBJ1-1, with D hard to call. There are 11 residues in the CDR3. The V gene lost 7 bases and the J gene lost 11 bases, with 14 bases spanning the gap. Per the germline V gene, CDR1 is MDHEN and CDR2 is SYDVKM.

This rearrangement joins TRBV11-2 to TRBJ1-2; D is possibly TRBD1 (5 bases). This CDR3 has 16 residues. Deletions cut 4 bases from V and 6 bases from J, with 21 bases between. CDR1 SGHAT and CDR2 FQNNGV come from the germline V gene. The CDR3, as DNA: TGTGCCAGCAGCTCCCTCGTATCTAAGGGGCGGAATGGCTACACCTTC. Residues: CASSSLVSKGRNGYTF.

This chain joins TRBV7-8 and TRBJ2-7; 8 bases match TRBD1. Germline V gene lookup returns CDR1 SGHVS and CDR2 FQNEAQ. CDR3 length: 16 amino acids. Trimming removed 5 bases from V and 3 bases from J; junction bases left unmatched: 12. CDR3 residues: CASSGWDRQTIYEQYF. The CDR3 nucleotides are TGTGCCAGCAGCGGTTGGGACAGGCAAACGATCTACGAGCAGTACTTC.

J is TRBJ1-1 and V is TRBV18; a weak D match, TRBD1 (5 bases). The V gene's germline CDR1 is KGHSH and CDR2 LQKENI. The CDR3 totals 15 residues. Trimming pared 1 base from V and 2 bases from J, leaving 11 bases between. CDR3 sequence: CASSPLSGTNTEAFF. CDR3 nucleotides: TGTGCCAGCTCACCACTTTCCGGGACTAACACTGAAGCTTTCTTT.

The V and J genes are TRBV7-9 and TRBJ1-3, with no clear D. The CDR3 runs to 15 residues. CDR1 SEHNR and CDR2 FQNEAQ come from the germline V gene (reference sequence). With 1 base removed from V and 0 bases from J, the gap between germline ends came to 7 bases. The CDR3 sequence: CASSLGDISGNTIYF. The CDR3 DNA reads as TGTGCCAGCAGCTTAGGAGACATCTCTGGAAACACCATATATTTT.

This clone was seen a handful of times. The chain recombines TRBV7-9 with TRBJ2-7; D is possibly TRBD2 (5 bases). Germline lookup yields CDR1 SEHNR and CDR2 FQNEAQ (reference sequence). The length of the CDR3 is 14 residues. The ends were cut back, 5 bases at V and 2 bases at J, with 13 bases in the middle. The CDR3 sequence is CASSPRGFPYEQYF. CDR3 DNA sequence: TGTGCCAGCAGCCCGCGCGGGTTTCCCTACGAGCAGTACTTC.

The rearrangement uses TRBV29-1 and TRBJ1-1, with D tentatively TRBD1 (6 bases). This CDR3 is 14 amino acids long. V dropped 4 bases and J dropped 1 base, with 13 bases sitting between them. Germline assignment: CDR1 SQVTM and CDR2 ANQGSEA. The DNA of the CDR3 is TGCAGCGTTGGATTGGCCAGGGGGAACACTGAAGCTTTCTTT. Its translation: CSVGLARGNTEAFF. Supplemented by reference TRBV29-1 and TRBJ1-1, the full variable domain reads SAVISQKPSRDICQRGTSLTIQCQVDSQVTMMFWYRQQPGQSLTLIATANQGSEATYESGFVIDKFPISRPNLTFSTLTVSNMSPEDSSIYLCSVGLARGNTEAFFGQGTRLTVV.

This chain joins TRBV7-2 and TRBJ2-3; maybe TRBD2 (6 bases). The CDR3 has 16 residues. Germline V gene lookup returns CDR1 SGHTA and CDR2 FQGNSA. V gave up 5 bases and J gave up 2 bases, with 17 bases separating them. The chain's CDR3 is CASSPQPAGTTDTQYF. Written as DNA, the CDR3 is TGTGCCAGCAGCCCCCAGCCCGCGGGGACCACAGATACGCAGTATTTT.

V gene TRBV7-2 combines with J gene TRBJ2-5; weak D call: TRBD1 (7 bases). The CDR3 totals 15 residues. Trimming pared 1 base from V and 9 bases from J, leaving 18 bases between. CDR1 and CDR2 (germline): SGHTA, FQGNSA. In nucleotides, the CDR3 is TGTGCCAGCAGCTTAGGGAAGGGGACTCAGGGGGCCCAGTACTTC. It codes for CASSLGKGTQGAQYF.

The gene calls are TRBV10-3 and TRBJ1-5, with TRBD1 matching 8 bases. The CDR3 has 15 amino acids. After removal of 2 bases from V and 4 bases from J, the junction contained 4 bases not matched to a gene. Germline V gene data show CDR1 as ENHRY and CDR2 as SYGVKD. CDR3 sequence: CAISEGQGSNQPQHF. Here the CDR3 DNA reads TGTGCCATCAGTGAGGGACAGGGATCAAATCAGCCCCAGCATTTT.